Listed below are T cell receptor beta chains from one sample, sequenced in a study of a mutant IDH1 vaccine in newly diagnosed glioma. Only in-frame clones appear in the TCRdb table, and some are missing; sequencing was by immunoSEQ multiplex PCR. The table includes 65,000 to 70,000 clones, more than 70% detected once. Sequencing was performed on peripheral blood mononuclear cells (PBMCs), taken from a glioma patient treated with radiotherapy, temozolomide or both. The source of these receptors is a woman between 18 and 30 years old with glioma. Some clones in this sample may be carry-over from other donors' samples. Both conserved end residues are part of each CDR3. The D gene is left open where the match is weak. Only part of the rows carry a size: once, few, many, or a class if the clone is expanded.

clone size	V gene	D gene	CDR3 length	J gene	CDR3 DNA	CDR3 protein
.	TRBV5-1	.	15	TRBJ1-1	TGCGCCAGCAGCTTGGTCGGGGAAATGAACACTGAAGCTTTCTTT	CASSLVGEMNTEAFF
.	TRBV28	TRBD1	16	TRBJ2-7	TGTGCCAGCAGTCCGTTCACAGGGACAGGAGACTACGAGCAGTACTTC	CASSPFTGTGDYEQYF
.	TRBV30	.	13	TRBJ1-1	TGTGCCTGGAGTGTACTGGGGCCCACTGAAGCTTTCTTT	CAWSVLGPTEAFF
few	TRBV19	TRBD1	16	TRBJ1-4	TGTGCCAGTAGTATAAGTTCGGGGACAGGGAGGAAAAAACTGTTTTTT	CASSISSGTGRKKLFF
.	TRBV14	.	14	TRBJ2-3	TGTGCCAGCAGCCAAGATTTGTGGCGGGATACGCAGTATTTT	CASSQDLWRDTQYF
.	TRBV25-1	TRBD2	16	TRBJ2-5	TGTGCCAGCAGTGAATCTCGACTAGCGGGAGAAGAGACCCAGTACTTC	CASSESRLAGEETQYF
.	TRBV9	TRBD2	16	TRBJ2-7	TGTGCCAGCAGCGTAGGTTCCAGCGGGAGAACCTACGAGCAGTACTTC	CASSVGSSGRTYEQYF
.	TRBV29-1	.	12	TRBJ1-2	TGCAGCGTTTGGGGGCGCTATGAAGGCTACACCTTC	CSVWGRYEGYTF
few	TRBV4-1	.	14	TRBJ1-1	TGCGCCAGCAGCCAAGATCCCGTAAACACTGAAGCTTTCTTT	CASSQDPVNTEAFF
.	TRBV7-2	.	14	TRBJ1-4	TGTGCCAGCAGCTTCAGTCCAACTAATGAAAAACTGTTTTTT	CASSFSPTNEKLFF
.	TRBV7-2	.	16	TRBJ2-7	TGTGCCAGCAGCTTAGAAGGGGTCGGGAGCTCCTACGAGCAGTACTTC	CASSLEGVGSSYEQYF
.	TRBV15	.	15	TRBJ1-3	TGTGCCACCAGCAGAGAATCAGGGGCTGGAAACACCATATATTTT	CATSRESGAGNTIYF
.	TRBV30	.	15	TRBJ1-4	TGTGCCTGGAGAGAAAAAGGGCCGGTAGGCGAAAAACTGTTTTTT	CAWREKGPVGEKLFF
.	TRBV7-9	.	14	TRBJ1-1	TGTGCCAGCAGCACGAAGGCAGGGCACACTGAAGCTTTCTTT	CASSTKAGHTEAFF
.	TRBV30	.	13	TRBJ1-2	TGTGCCTGGAGTAATACACGGAACCTTGGCTACACCTTC	CAWSNTRNLGYTF
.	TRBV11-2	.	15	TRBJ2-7	TGTGCCAGCAGCTTAGTAGGCCAGGGATTCTACGAGCAGTACTTC	CASSLVGQGFYEQYF
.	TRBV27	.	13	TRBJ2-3	TGTGCCAGCAGTTTGGCTTCCTCAAATACGCAGTATTTT	CASSLASSNTQYF
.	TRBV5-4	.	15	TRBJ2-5	TGTGCCAGCAGCTTGGTCTCAGAGTACCAAGAGACCCAGTACTTC	CASSLVSEYQETQYF
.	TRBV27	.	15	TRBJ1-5	TGTGCCAGCAGTTCTACTGGGGTACTCAATCAGCCCCAGCATTTT	CASSSTGVLNQPQHF
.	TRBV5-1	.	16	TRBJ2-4	TGTGCCAGCAGCTTCCCCCAGGGGGGGGCCAAAAACATTCAGTACTTC	CASSFPQGGAKNIQYF
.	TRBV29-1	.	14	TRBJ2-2	TGCAGCGTTGGTCGCCAGGGCTACGCCGGGGAGCTGTTTTTT	CSVGRQGYAGELFF
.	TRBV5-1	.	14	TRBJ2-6	TGCGCCAGCCACGGACTATCTGGGGCCAACGTCCTGACTTTC	CASHGLSGANVLTF
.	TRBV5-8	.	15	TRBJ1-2	TGTGCCAGCAGCTTTCAAGGGAGGACTAACTATGGCTACACCTTC	CASSFQGRTNYGYTF
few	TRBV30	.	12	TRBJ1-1	TGTGCCTGGAGTGATCTCCGGGCTGAAGCTTTCTTT	CAWSDLRAEAFF
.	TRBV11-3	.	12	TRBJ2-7	TGTGCCAGCAGCCCCGGGCTAGGGGAGCAGTACTTC	CASSPGLGEQYF
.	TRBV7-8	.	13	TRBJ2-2	TGTGCCAGCAGGCGCAGGGAAGGCGGGGAGCTGTTTTTT	CASRRREGGELFF
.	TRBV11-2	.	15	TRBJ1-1	TGTGCCAGCAGCGTATGGGACGGGATGAACACTGAAGCTTTCTTT	CASSVWDGMNTEAFF
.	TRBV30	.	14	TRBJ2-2	TGTGCCTGGAGTGCCTTCTGGGGCCTCCGGGAGCTGTTTTTT	CAWSAFWGLRELFF
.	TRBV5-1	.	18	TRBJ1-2	TGCGCCAGCAGCCCTGGAGGGCAGGGTGGCGCCGCTCTCTATGGCTACACCTTC	CASSPGGQGGAALYGYTF
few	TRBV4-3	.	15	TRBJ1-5	TGCGCCAGCCGTTTTTCGCTAGGGAACAATCAGCCCCAGCATTTT	CASRFSLGNNQPQHF
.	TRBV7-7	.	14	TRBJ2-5	TGTGCTAGCAGCTCTCAGTTTGGGGTGGAGACCCAGTACTTC	CASSSQFGVETQYF
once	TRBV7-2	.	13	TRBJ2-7	TGTGCCAGCAGCTTTGGGGATCTCTACGAGCAGTACTTC	CASSFGDLYEQYF
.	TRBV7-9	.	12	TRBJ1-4	TGTGCCAGCAGCTTCGACGTGGAAAAACTGTTTTTT	CASSFDVEKLFF
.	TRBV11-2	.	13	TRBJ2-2	TGTGCCAGCAGCTTTGACGGGCCCGGGGAGCTGTTTTTT	CASSFDGPGELFF
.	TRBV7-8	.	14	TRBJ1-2	TGTGCCAGCAGCTTACGTCAGGGGAACTATGGCTACACCTTC	CASSLRQGNYGYTF
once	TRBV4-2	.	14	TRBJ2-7	TGTGCCAGCAGCCCCCAGGGGAGCGCCCACGAGCAGTACTTC	CASSPQGSAHEQYF
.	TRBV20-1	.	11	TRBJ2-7	TGCAGTGCTACCTCTGGGAACGAGCAGTACTTC	CSATSGNEQYF
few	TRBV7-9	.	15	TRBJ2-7	TGTGCCAGCAGCCTGGGACTTCTTTCGTCCTACGAGCAGTACTTC	CASSLGLLSSYEQYF
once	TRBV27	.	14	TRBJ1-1	TGTGCCAGCAGTAGAAAGCCCCCGAACACTGAAGCTTTCTTT	CASSRKPPNTEAFF
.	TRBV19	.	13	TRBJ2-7	TGTGCCAGCCGGGCGGACAGAGCCTACGAGCAGTACTTC	CASRADRAYEQYF
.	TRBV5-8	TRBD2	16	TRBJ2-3	TGTGCCAGCAGCTTCCCTAGGACTAGAGCCCCAGATACGCAGTATTTT	CASSFPRTRAPDTQYF
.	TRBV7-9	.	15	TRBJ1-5	TGTGCCAGCAGCTACGGCTCAGGGCTCCATCAGCCCCAGCATTTT	CASSYGSGLHQPQHF
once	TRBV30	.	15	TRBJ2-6	TGTGCCTGGTCCGCCATCGGGCTCGGGGCCAACGTCCTGACTTTC	CAWSAIGLGANVLTF
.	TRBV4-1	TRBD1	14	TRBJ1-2	TGCGCCAGCGGCGAGGGGGCGGATAACTATGGCTACACCTTC	CASGEGADNYGYTF
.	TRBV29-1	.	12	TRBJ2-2	TGCAGCGTTGCCGGGTCCACCGGGGAGCTGTTTTTT	CSVAGSTGELFF